A single sample gave rise to the 24 T cell receptor beta chains below, sequenced in a study of cytomegalovirus exposure and HLA in healthy donors. Primers included in the PCR were 60 Vbeta and 13 Jbeta primers. The data were produced by immunoSEQ multiplex PCR, yet TCRdb's version contains in-frame clones alone and is incomplete. The profile shows around 100,000 clones, 83% of them singletons. Sequencing input: PBMCs. The receptors originated from a man aged 35-49 years in good health and CMV-seronegative.

The J gene is TRBJ2-5, the V gene TRBV2; no firm D call. The J call may be faulty, since TRBJ2-7 better matches the DNA end. Germline CDR1 reads SNHLY; CDR2 reads FYNNEI. The CDR3 extends over 13 amino acids. The CDR3: CAIVRRSSYEQYF. The CDR3 nucleotides are TGTGCCATCGTACGTAGGAGCTCCTACGAGCAGTACTTC.

This sequence joins TRBV7-9 and TRBJ2-4; 7 nucleotides align to TRBD2. The germline CDR1 and CDR2 sequences are SEHNR and FQNEAQ (reference sequence). J gave up 10 bases and V 5 bases, and 5 bases lay outside the gene matches. This CDR3 has 12 residues. The CDR3 coding sequence is TGTGCCAGCAGCATATCCGGGGGGATTCAGTACTTC. This encodes CASSISGGIQYF.

The DNA for the CDR3 is TGCGCCAGCAGTGATGTGGCTAGCGGGGGGGTGGCCGGGGAGCTGTTTTTT. Its translation: CASSDVASGGVAGELFF. The chain has TRBV10-2 and TRBJ2-2; 12 positions match TRBD2. The CDR3 has 17 amino acids. Trimming cost V 3 bases and J 6 bases; bases outside gene matches: 8. The V gene's germline CDR1 is WSHSY and CDR2 SAAADI.

The chain combines TRBV10-3 with TRBJ1-6; D perhaps matches TRBD1 (6 bases). This CDR3 contains 14 residues. CDR1 ENHRY and CDR2 SYGVKD come from the germline V gene. The ends were cut back, 4 bases at V and 9 bases at J, with 13 bases in the middle. The CDR3 coding sequence is TGTGCCATCAGTGTCGACAGGAGCGGTTCACCCCTCCACTTT. This translates into CAISVDRSGSPLHF.

The V call is TRBV7-2, the J call TRBJ1-1, with 7 bases lining up with TRBD1. This CDR3 has 15 residues. Trimming took 0 bases from V and 4 from J; bases not matched to a gene: 5. From germline, CDR1 is SGHTA and CDR2 FQGNSA. Here the CDR3 DNA reads TGTGCCAGCAGCTTAGCGGCAGGGGGTAGCACTGAAGCTTTCTTT. It yields the protein CASSLAAGGSTEAFF.

The CDR3 sequence is CASRSWGLSYNEQFF. In DNA, the CDR3 is TGTGCCAGTAGATCCTGGGGGCTCTCCTACAATGAGCAGTTCTTC. The chain links TRBV19 to TRBJ2-1; tentative D call: TRBD1 (6 bases). The germline V gene has CDR1 LNHDA and CDR2 SQIVND (reference sequence). This CDR3 contains 15 residues. Deletions cut 6 bases from V and 0 bases from J, with 12 bases between.

The gene calls are TRBV10-1 and TRBJ2-2; 9 bases agree with TRBD1. Germline V gene data show CDR1 as WNHNN and CDR2 as SYGVQD (reference sequence). The CDR3 consists of 16 residues. J was trimmed by 3 bases and V by 3 bases; bases with no gene match: 5. For the CDR3, the DNA is TGCGCCAGCAGTGACCCGGGACAGGGCTACACCGGGGAGCTGTTTTTT. Protein: CASSDPGQGYTGELFF.

In its sample, this clone was seen once. This chain connects TRBV29-1 to TRBJ1-4; D is unclear. Germline lookup yields CDR1 SQVTM and CDR2 ANQGSEA. V gave up 7 bases and J gave up 4 bases, with 13 bases separating them. The CDR3 extends over 13 amino acids. The CDR3 coding sequence is TGCAGCGCTTCCCCAGGACTTAATGAAAAACTGTTTTTT. Its translation: CSASPGLNEKLFF.

This chain connects TRBV4-2 to TRBJ2-7; 9 nucleotides agree with TRBD1. Trimming at V came to 2 bases and at J to 4 bases, leaving 3 bases not matched to a gene. The CDR3 has 14 amino acids. Germline V gene lookup returns CDR1 LGHNA and CDR2 YNFKEQ. CDR3 amino acids: CASSQPGTGYEQYF. The CDR3 DNA reads TGTGCCAGCAGCCAACCCGGGACAGGGTACGAGCAGTACTTC.

The V gene is TRBV5-1, the J gene TRBJ2-1, with TRBD2 identical over 7 bases. V gave up 0 bases and J gave up 4 bases; unmatched junction bases: 7. The CDR3 sequence is 16 residues long. Germline values: CDR1 SGHRS, CDR2 YFSETQ. CDR3 sequence: CASSLVGGGVYNEQFF. The CDR3 DNA follows: TGCGCCAGCAGCTTGGTGGGTGGGGGGGTATACAATGAGCAGTTCTTC.

The gene calls are TRBV7-6 and TRBJ1-2; D remains unclear. The CDR3 has 12 amino acids. The V end was cut by 4 bases, the J end by 4 bases, with 7 bases between. Per germline, CDR1 SGHVS and CDR2 FNYEAQ. CDR3 nucleotide sequence: TGTGCCAGCAGCTCGGGGAGCTATGGCTACACCTTC. Translating gives CASSSGSYGYTF.

In its sample, this clone was seen a few times. The chain employs TRBV9 and TRBJ2-7; tentatively, D is TRBD2 (5 bases). Trimming took 0 bases from V and 5 from J, leaving 12 bases between them. The germline CDR1 and CDR2 sequences are SGDLS and YYNGEE. This CDR3 is 14 amino acids long. Here the CDR3 reads CASSVDHGLHEQYF. The CDR3 nucleotides are TGTGCCAGCAGCGTAGACCACGGACTCCACGAGCAGTACTTC.

The chain combines TRBV6-1 with TRBJ2-7; 8 bases match TRBD1. This CDR3 contains 13 residues. Germline V gene data show CDR1 as MNHNS and CDR2 as SASEGT. The J segment lost 5 bases and the V segment lost 8 bases, leaving 8 bases of the junction unmatched. The CDR3 DNA follows: TGTGCCAGCGGATGGACAGGGTCCAACGAGCAGTACTTC. It encodes CASGWTGSNEQYF.

CDR3 region: CASSTRDGRSYNEQFF. The CDR3 DNA follows: TGTGCCAGCAGCACCCGGGACGGGAGGTCCTACAATGAGCAGTTCTTC. The rearrangement links TRBV11-2 to TRBJ2-1, with 7 bases fitting TRBD2. The trim removed 5 bases at V and 1 base at J, leaving 8 bases unmatched. Germline CDR1 SGHAT, CDR2 FQNNGV. This CDR3 has 16 amino acids.

J is TRBJ2-7 and V is TRBV2; 11 nucleotides line up with TRBD1. Germline V lookup: CDR1 SNHLY, CDR2 FYNNEI. V was clipped by 5 bases and J by 2 bases; unmatched bases: 2. The CDR3 contains 14 residues. The CDR3 sequence is CASSPGQGAYEQYF. Here the CDR3 DNA reads TGTGCCAGCAGTCCGGGACAGGGGGCCTACGAGCAGTACTTC.

This clone is medium-sized by share. V is TRBV4-3 and J is TRBJ2-1, with 11 bases aligning to TRBD2. CDR3 length: 15 residues. J gave up 3 bases and V 3 bases, and 1 base lay outside the gene matches. Germline lookup yields CDR1 LGHNA and CDR2 YSLEER. The DNA for the CDR3 is TGCGCCAGCAGCCAGACTAGCGGGGACTACAATGAGCAGTTCTTC. Amino acids: CASSQTSGDYNEQFF.

Details on this clone: At one boundary the junction diverges from the germline segment, which might be a read error. V gene TRBV7-9 combines with J gene TRBJ1-2, with D perhaps TRBD1 (5 bases). The CDR3 is made up of 13 amino acids. Looked up from germline, CDR1 is SEHNR and CDR2 is FQNEAQ (reference sequence). For the CDR3, the DNA is TGTTCCAGCAGCTTGACCGGACAAAATGGCTACACCTTC. Its protein product is CSSSLTGQNGYTF.

The chain links TRBV30 to TRBJ1-1; D uncertain. V was clipped by 3 bases and J by 4 bases, with 9 bases between them. This CDR3 contains 12 residues. Germline V gene data show CDR1 as GTSNPN and CDR2 as SVGIG (reference sequence). The CDR3 here is CAWRDAGTEAFF. The CDR3 DNA reads TGTGCCTGGAGGGATGCGGGCACTGAAGCTTTCTTT. The variable domain in full, completed from reference TRBV30 and TRBJ1-1, reads SQTIHQWPATLVQPVGSPLSLECTVEGTSNPNLYWYRQAAGRGLQLLFYSVGIGQISSEVPQNLSASRPQDRQFILSSKKLLLSDSGFYLCAWRDAGTEAFFGQGTRLTVV.

Only a few counts were recorded for this clone. The chain combines TRBV5-1 with TRBJ1-1; 8 nucleotides agree with TRBD1. This CDR3 has 20 residues. J lost 7 bases, V lost 0 bases, and 23 bases had no gene match. CDR1 is SGHRS and CDR2 is YFSETQ in the germline V gene. Here the CDR3 DNA reads TGCGCCAGCAGCTTGGATCTATATTTTAGTGGGACAGGCACAAAAGTTGAAGCTTTCTTT. Amino acid sequence: CASSLDLYFSGTGTKVEAFF.

The CDR3: CASSQDLSETQYF. For the CDR3, the DNA is TGCGCCAGCAGCCAAGATCTATCAGAGACCCAGTACTTC. The chain links TRBV4-3 to TRBJ2-5; D unresolved. This CDR3 comprises 13 residues. Trimming took 0 bases from V and 4 from J, leaving 6 bases between them. Germline V gives CDR1 LGHNA, CDR2 YSLEER.

The V gene is TRBV7-6, the J gene TRBJ2-3; 7 nucleotides match TRBD1. Germline CDR1 and CDR2: SGHVS and FNYEAQ. CDR3 length equals 14 residues. The V gene end was trimmed by 5 bases and the J gene end by 4 bases; junction bases not matched to a gene: 6. This CDR3 reads CASSGRQGADTQYF. The CDR3 bases are TGTGCCAGCAGCGGCCGACAGGGCGCAGATACGCAGTATTTT.

This chain joins TRBV27 and TRBJ2-7; 7 nucleotides align to TRBD2. Germline V CDR1 and CDR2: MNHEY, SMNVEV (reference sequence). The CDR3 is 11 amino acids. V trimming: 7 bases; J trimming: 10 bases; junction bases outside the gene matches: 7. CDR3 nucleotide sequence: TGTGCCAGCACGGGAGGCGGCCCACAGTACTTC. It encodes CASTGGGPQYF.

This chain joins TRBV10-3 and TRBJ2-5; possible D gene TRBD1, 6 bases. Germline V lookup: CDR1 ENHRY, CDR2 SYGVKD. The CDR3 runs to 14 residues. V was shortened by 2 bases and J by 2 bases, with 9 bases between the two germline ends. Here the CDR3 DNA reads TGTGCCATCAGTGAGGGACAGCTGCAAGAGACCCAGTACTTC. Translation gives CAISEGQLQETQYF.

The genes are TRBV6-5 and TRBJ1-6; no clear D gene. In germline, CDR1 is MNHEY, CDR2 SVGAGI. The V gene lost 5 bases and the J gene lost 2 bases, with 10 bases spanning the gap. This CDR3 comprises 15 residues. The CDR3 DNA follows: TGTGCCAGCAGTGGGCCGGGAGCCTATAATTCACCCCTCCACTTT. Encoded protein: CASSGPGAYNSPLHF.